The clone carrying this TCR beta chain was observed at least ten times. Its target is not known. Based on clinical symptoms, serum thyroxine and TRAb, thyroid ultrasound and orbital computed tomography, diagnoses were reached. PBMCs were collected from a roughly 10 ml volume of fresh peripheral blood. The sample originates from a study of T cells in Graves' hyperthyroidism and ophthalmopathy. Study-wide points: Also found in blood were most expanded thyroid clonotypes above 0.001.

This CDR3 is 13 amino acids long. Trimming removed 3 bases at V and 3 bases at J, with 7 bases between. Germline loops: CDR1 MDHEN, CDR2 SYDVKM. Amplification targeted TCR beta CDR3 regions from RNA transcripts. HTBI primers were used for first-round RT-PCR of the TCR CDR3. TCRdb processed the multiplex PCR reads anew with MiXCR; each CDR3 protein has one entry. The sample lists roughly 280,000 distinct CDR3 sequences; roughly 20% were seen once. J is TRBJ2-3 and V is TRBV28, with D unclear. The specimen was blood. The receptor was derived from a man in his thirties or forties with Graves' ophthalmopathy. CDR3 sequence: CASSFPSTDTQYF. The CDR3, as DNA: TGTGCCAGCAGTTTCCCCAGTACAGATACGCAGTATTTT.